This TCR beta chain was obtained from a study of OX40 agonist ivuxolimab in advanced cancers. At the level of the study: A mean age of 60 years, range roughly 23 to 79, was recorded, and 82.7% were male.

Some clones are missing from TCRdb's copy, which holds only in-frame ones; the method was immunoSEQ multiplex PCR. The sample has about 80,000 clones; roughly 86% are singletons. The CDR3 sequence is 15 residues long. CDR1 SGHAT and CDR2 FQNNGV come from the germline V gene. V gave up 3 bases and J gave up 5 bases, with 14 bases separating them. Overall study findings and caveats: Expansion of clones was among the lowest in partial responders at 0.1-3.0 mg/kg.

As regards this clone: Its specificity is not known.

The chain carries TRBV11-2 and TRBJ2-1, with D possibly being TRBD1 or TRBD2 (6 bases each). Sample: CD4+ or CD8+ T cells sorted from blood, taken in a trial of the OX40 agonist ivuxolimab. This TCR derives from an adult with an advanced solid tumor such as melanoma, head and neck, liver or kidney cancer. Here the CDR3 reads CASSFPWRGDNEQFF. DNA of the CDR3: TGTGCCAGCAGCTTTCCCTGGAGGGGGGACAATGAGCAGTTCTTC.